This TCR beta chain came from a study of cytomegalovirus exposure and HLA in healthy donors. Whole-study results and caveats: Clonal expansion was found to be greater in HLA-associated TCR beta chains than in equally common others in a later analysis. In vitro testing confirmed three CMV-associated chains as specific for CMV antigens.

The PCR used 60 Vbeta and 13 Jbeta primers. TCRdb's copy holds only in-frame clones and misses some; the assay was immunoSEQ multiplex PCR. Seen here are some 89,000 clones, approximately 80% observed once, and the top ten hold approximately 1.9%. Sampled while nominally healthy, donors likely had unrecorded immune exposures. Germline CDR1 reads MRHNA; CDR2 reads SNTAGT. V lost 0 bases and J lost 0, with 8 bases in between. The CDR3 length is 15 residues. This clone has a handful of counts. Its antigen is unknown. The receptor was isolated from a woman in her 30s in good health and CMV-seronegative. The V call is TRBV6-4, the J call TRBJ1-1; D is uncertain. The source material was PBMCs. The chain's CDR3 is CASSDSAGLNTEAFF. The CDR3 DNA reads TGTGCCAGCAGTGACTCGGCAGGATTGAACACTGAAGCTTTCTTT.